These 5 T cell receptor beta chains were all obtained from the same sample, sequenced in a study of blood T cell repertoires in COVID-19. Libraries were prepared by immunoSEQ multiplex PCR; TCRdb keeps only in-frame clonotypes and omits some of them. In the table there are about 88,000 clones, around 88% of which are singletons. The sequenced sample consisted of peripheral blood. Receptors originate from a woman in her fifties or sixties with COVID-19, enrolled during active disease.

V usage is TRBV5-6 and J usage is TRBJ2-7; TRBD1 matches 11 bases. With V trimmed by 4 bases and J by 2 bases, 2 bases remained unmatched. This CDR3 comprises 14 residues. Germline V CDR1 and CDR2: SGHDT, YYEEEE. CDR3 nucleotide sequence: TGTGCCAGCAGCGCGGGACAGGGGGCCTACGAGCAGTACTTC. It encodes CASSAGQGAYEQYF.

This chain uses TRBV6-2 or TRBV6-3 with TRBJ1-1; no firm D call. The germline V gene encodes CDR1 MNHEY and CDR2 SVGEGT. This CDR3 spans 14 amino acids. V lost 5 bases and J lost 6, with 16 bases in between. The DNA for the CDR3 is TGTGCCAGCAGTACCCCCGCTTTCCCAGCTGAAGCTTTCTTT. Protein sequence: CASSTPAFPAEAFF.

V and J are TRBV9 and TRBJ2-2; 9 bases agree with TRBD2. Germline trimming cut 3 bases from V and 4 bases from J; bases unmatched to any gene: 7. CDR1 SGDLS and CDR2 YYNGEE come from the germline V gene. CDR3 length: 16 amino acids. The CDR3 sequence: CASSAYSGGGTGELFF. CDR3 DNA: TGTGCCAGCAGCGCATATAGCGGGGGTGGCACCGGGGAGCTGTTTTTT.

The chain combines TRBV5-5 with TRBJ1-5; 8 bases map to TRBD1. The CDR3 has 14 residues. The germline V gene encodes CDR1 SGHKS and CDR2 YYEKEE (reference sequence). Trimming took 4 bases from V and 1 from J; bases not matched to a gene: 1. The CDR3 here is CASSRDRSNQPQHF. The DNA of the CDR3 is TGTGCCAGCAGCCGGGACAGGAGCAATCAGCCCCAGCATTTT.

The chain uses TRBV5-4 and TRBJ2-7, with D perhaps TRBD1 (6 bases). CDR3 length equals 15 residues. Looked up from germline, CDR1 is SGHNT and CDR2 is YYREEE (reference sequence). The V gene lost 0 bases and the J gene lost 10 bases, with 20 bases spanning the gap. Here the CDR3 DNA reads TGTGCCAGCAGCTTGGCTGGGCGGGCCTACAGGGCCCAGTACTTC. Translated: CASSLAGRAYRAQYF.